The subject of this entry is one TCR beta chain. The target of this receptor is not known. Per-base quality was not reported, and no clone a single base away is much larger than it. Compared with germline, V lacks 2 bases and J lacks 3 bases; bases without a gene match: 16. There are 17 amino acids in the CDR3, from cysteine to phenylalanine inclusive. The retained sequence is limited to the CDR3, 51 bases, with the frame set at the first base. From the germline V gene, CDR1 is SQVTM and CDR2 is ANQGSEA. These data come from a study of OX40 agonist ivuxolimab in advanced cancers. Study-level background: Ivuxolimab, which targeted the costimulatory receptor OX40 (CD134), was an agonistic, fully human IgG2 monoclonal antibody. Intravenous ivuxolimab was administered to patients every 2 weeks at six dose levels: 0.01, 0.1, 0.3, 1.5, 3 and 10 mg/kg. Of the approximately 54 patients in dose escalation, 19 had hepatocellular carcinoma, roughly 15 had melanoma, 9 had renal cell carcinoma and 9 had head and neck cancer. In the dose-escalation cohort, more than 80% of patients were male, and the mean age was around 65 years with a range of roughly 23 to 79. Patients were allowed to have had prior anti-PD-1, anti-PD-L1 or anti-CTLA-4 therapy, and less than 45% of the dose-escalation patients had previously received checkpoint inhibitors. Three dose-escalation patients achieved partial responses, one with hepatocellular carcinoma and two with cutaneous melanoma. The purpose of peripheral TCRbeta sequencing was to test whether ivuxolimab changed TCR sequence diversity and led to clonal T-cell expansion. The paper covers the monotherapy dose-escalation part of the phase I ivuxolimab trial, which included N ≈ 54 patients. The investigation overall reported the following: At doses from 0.1 to 3.0 mg/kg, clonal expansion was seen in both CD4+ and CD8+ blood T cells between baseline and week 6. The antigen specificity of the peripheral T cells that underwent clonal expansion was not determined. In the 0.1-3.0 mg/kg groups, partial responders had among the lowest normalized peripheral clonal expansion, particularly in CD8+ T cells. After ivuxolimab, CD8+ T cells had more expanded clones than CD4+ T cells on average. Low levels of normalized T-cell clonal expansion were also seen in some nonresponding patients.

For sequencing of the TCRbeta CDR3 region, genomic DNA was extracted from the sorted cells. The immunoSEQ Assay was used to sequence the TCRbeta CDR3 regions. Imported from immuneACCESS, the table was reduced by TCRdb to in-frame sequences with V and J called. These copies leave out some clones; in studies compared against another copy, an unresolved V gene accounts for under half, and the cause of the remainder is not known. Within this sample are over 75,000 clones, with about 89% of them counted one time only. The ten largest account for 8.7% of the sample. The trial excluded patients who had a history of autoimmune disease or were on systemic immunosuppression. In every dose cohort, peripheral blood was drawn for TCR sequencing at baseline, cycle 4 day 1, and cycle 7 day 1. The samples were taken from a phase I, first-in-human, multicenter, open-label dose-escalation trial of ivuxolimab. Adults with locally advanced or metastatic head and neck squamous cell, hepatocellular, melanoma or renal cell carcinoma were enrolled in the trial. CD4+ and CD8+ T cells were sorted separately from peripheral blood before TCR sequencing.

The input for sequencing was CD4+ or CD8+ T cells sorted from blood, taken in a trial of the OX40 agonist ivuxolimab. The chain is encoded by TRBV29-1 joined to TRBJ2-7; 7 junctional bases match TRBD1. This clonotype originated in an adult with an advanced solid tumor such as melanoma, head and neck, liver or kidney cancer. This receptor carries the CDR3 CSVEKRGRDRNFYEQYF. The DNA is as follows: TGCAGCGTTGAAAAGCGCGGCCGGGACAGAAATTTCTACGAGCAGTACTTC.